The sequence of this TCR beta chain was determined in a study of blood T cell repertoires in COVID-19. In the study overall: Acute-phase and convalescent COVID-19 samples originated in the United States, Italy and Spain.

Seattle cases were enrolled at active infection and followed longitudinally. Per the study methods: Estimated nucleated cell counts came from reference gene primer amplification. Measured with immunoSEQ multiplex PCR; TCRdb has only the in-frame clones, and not every one. V, J and clone size are taken as reported in that table, and D and trimming were inferred from the DNA itself. The table records almost 200,000 clones, around 81% of them present only once. Sequenced: peripheral blood. The TCR comes from a man aged 55 to 70 with COVID-19, enrolled during active disease.

The CDR3 here is CASSLQGPTEAFF. In DNA form, the CDR3 reads TGTGCCAGCAGCCTACAGGGGCCCACTGAAGCTTTCTTT. The V gene is TRBV3-1 (or the pseudogene TRBV3-2), the J gene TRBJ1-1; 7 nucleotides line up with TRBD1. The CDR3 runs to 13 residues. Looked up from germline, CDR1 is LGHDT and CDR2 is YNNKEL (reference sequence). Germline trimming cut 4 bases from V and 4 bases from J; bases unmatched to any gene: 3.